What follows are 13 T cell receptor beta chains derived from one specimen sequenced in a study of blood T cell repertoires in COVID-19 (dated by TCRdb to the early 2020s). The protocol used for the library was the immunoSEQ multiplex PCR assay. What TCRdb holds here is the immuneACCESS table cut down to in-frame rearrangements. Part of the clones is not present; checked against another copy, under half of the missing clones reflect an unresolved V gene, and the others are unexplained. Here the sample has 150,000 or so clones; about 92% occur a single time. Roughly a sixth of the sample goes to the ten largest clones. Sequenced input: peripheral blood. These receptors were obtained from a man between 60 and 70 years old with active or convalescent COVID-19.

On this clone: Relative to the germline gene, one junction end is altered; a read error may explain this. The V and J genes are TRBV5-1 and TRBJ2-7; no clear D. Germline V gives CDR1 SGHRS, CDR2 YFSETQ. The CDR3 is 14 amino acids. In DNA, the CDR3 is TGCGCCAGTAGCTCCATTTATAGCCCCTACGAGCAGTACTTC. Protein product: CASSSIYSPYEQYF. The variable domain in full, completed from reference TRBV5-1 and TRBJ2-7, reads KAGVTQTPRYLIKTRGQQVTLSCSPISGHRSVSWYQQTPGQGLQFLFEYFSETQRNKGNFPGRFSGRQFSNSRSEMNVSTLELGDSALYLCASSSIYSPYEQYFGPGTRLTVT.

The gene calls are TRBV5-1 and TRBJ1-1; TRBD1 matches 9 bases. The CDR3 is made up of 14 amino acids. The germline CDR1 and CDR2 sequences are SGHRS and YFSETQ. The J segment lost 5 bases and the V segment lost 5 bases, leaving 7 bases of the junction unmatched. Here the CDR3 DNA reads TGCGCCAGCAGACTACAGGGGGCAAGTACTGAAGCTTTCTTT. This gives the protein CASRLQGASTEAFF.

The chain joins TRBV11-2 to TRBJ2-1, with 8 nucleotides matching TRBD2. The V and J ends lost 5 bases and 0 bases, in that order; junction bases with no gene match: 6. CDR1 and CDR2 (germline): SGHAT, FQNNGV. The CDR3 is 16 residues long. The CDR3 sequence: CASSPQSGSSYNEQFF. CDR3 DNA: TGTGCCAGCAGCCCCCAAAGCGGGAGCTCCTACAATGAGCAGTTCTTC.

The chain couples TRBV28 to TRBJ1-4; 9 bases line up with TRBD1. The CDR3 is made up of 15 amino acids. After removal of 6 bases from V and 7 bases from J, the junction contained 9 bases not matched to a gene. Germline values: CDR1 MDHEN, CDR2 SYDVKM. The CDR3 protein is CASSSTGQGREKLFF. DNA of the CDR3: TGTGCCAGCAGCTCCACGGGACAGGGTCGTGAAAAACTGTTTTTT.

Many counts were recorded for this clone. This rearrangement joins TRBV6-5 to TRBJ1-6; 8 bases map to TRBD1. J was trimmed by 8 bases and V by 2 bases; bases with no gene match: 5. Germline lookup yields CDR1 MNHEY and CDR2 SVGAGI. CDR3 size: 15 residues. This CDR3 is CASSYTTGEDSPLHF. CDR3 sequence (DNA): TGTGCCAGCAGTTACACGACAGGGGAAGATTCACCCCTCCACTTT.

The J gene is TRBJ1-5, the V gene TRBV2, with TRBD1 matching 7 bases. Germline V gene lookup returns CDR1 SNHLY and CDR2 FYNNEI. J gave up 4 bases and V 4 bases, and 10 bases lay outside the gene matches. This CDR3 has 16 residues. CDR3 amino acids: CASSVEGAGRNQPQHF. CDR3 in DNA: TGTGCCAGCAGTGTGGAGGGGGCGGGAAGGAATCAGCCCCAGCATTTT. The whole variable domain, filled in from reference TRBV2 and TRBJ1-5, reads EPEVTQTPSHQVTQMGQEVILRCVPISNHLYFYWYRQILGQKVEFLVSFYNNEISEKSEIFDDQFSVERPDGSNFTLKIRSTKLEDSAMYFCASSVEGAGRNQPQHFGDGTRLSIL.

The table lists this clone with a count of one. The chain carries TRBV2 and TRBJ1-1; TRBD1 matches 7 bases. Germline values: CDR1 SNHLY, CDR2 FYNNEI. J gave up 4 bases and V 9 bases, and 14 bases lay outside the gene matches. There are 15 residues in the CDR3. CDR3 loop: CASKKEQGQGTEAFF. CDR3 nucleotide sequence: TGTGCCAGTAAAAAAGAACAGGGGCAGGGCACTGAAGCTTTCTTT.

The CDR3 DNA sequence: TGTGCCAGCGGGGGGGAGAACACTGAAGCTTTCTTT. It specifies CASGGENTEAFF. The J gene is TRBJ1-1, the V gene TRBV2; tentative D call: TRBD1 (5 bases). This CDR3 is 12 amino acids long. Trimming pared 8 bases from V and 1 base from J, leaving 8 bases between. Germline CDR1 SNHLY, CDR2 FYNNEI. Full variable domain (outside the CDR3, taken from reference TRBV2 and TRBJ1-1): EPEVTQTPSHQVTQMGQEVILRCVPISNHLYFYWYRQILGQKVEFLVSFYNNEISEKSEIFDDQFSVERPDGSNFTLKIRSTKLEDSAMYFCASGGENTEAFFGQGTRLTVV.

The CDR3: CASSPSLDRENSPLHF. The CDR3 DNA reads as TGTGCCAGCTCACCATCCTTAGACAGGGAGAATTCACCCCTCCACTTT. V gene TRBV18 combines with J gene TRBJ1-6, with 7 bases identical to TRBD1. The ends lost 2 bases at V and 7 bases at J; junction bases unmatched: 8. The germline V gene has CDR1 KGHSH and CDR2 LQKENI. The CDR3 loop spans 16 amino acids. Using reference TRBV18 and TRBJ1-6 for the parts outside the CDR3, the full variable domain is NAGVMQNPRHLVRRRGQEARLRCSPMKGHSHVYWYRQLPEEGLKFMVYLQKENIIDESGMPKERFSAEFPKEGPSILRIQQVVRGDSAAYFCASSPSLDRENSPLHFGNGTRLTVT.

CDR3 DNA sequence: TGTGCCAGCAGCTCCGGCAGGGCGAGCACTGAAGCTTTCTTT. As protein: CASSSGRASTEAFF. The genes are TRBV27 and TRBJ1-1; D perhaps matches TRBD1 (5 bases). Germline assignment: CDR1 MNHEY and CDR2 SMNVEV (reference sequence). V was pared by 6 bases and J by 4 bases, with 15 bases between. This CDR3 region has 14 residues.

This clone has a handful of counts. This chain links TRBV10-3 with TRBJ1-5, with 7 bases matching TRBD1. Losses at the gene ends were 2 bases for V and 0 bases for J; bases not matched to a gene: 4. Looked up from germline, CDR1 is ENHRY and CDR2 is SYGVKD. CDR3 length: 16 amino acids. CDR3: CAISEGTENSNQPQHF. CDR3 nucleotides: TGTGCCATCAGTGAGGGGACAGAAAATAGCAATCAGCCCCAGCATTTT.

The chain recombines TRBV5-1 with TRBJ2-3, with D possibly TRBD2 on 5 matching bases. Germline V gene sequence: CDR1 SGHRS, CDR2 YFSETQ. With 0 bases removed from V and 4 bases from J, the gap between germline ends came to 9 bases. CDR3 length: 14 amino acids. CDR3 bases: TGCGCCAGCAGCTTGGGGCAGGAGGCAGATACGCAGTATTTT. Its protein product is CASSLGQEADTQYF.

This chain joins TRBV6-1 and TRBJ1-3, with D unresolved. From germline, CDR1 is MNHNS and CDR2 SASEGT. With 0 bases removed from V and 0 bases from J, the gap between germline ends came to 6 bases. The CDR3 consists of 15 residues. CDR3 protein: CASSEASRSGNTIYF. Here the CDR3 DNA reads TGTGCCAGCAGTGAAGCAAGCCGCTCTGGAAACACCATATATTTT.